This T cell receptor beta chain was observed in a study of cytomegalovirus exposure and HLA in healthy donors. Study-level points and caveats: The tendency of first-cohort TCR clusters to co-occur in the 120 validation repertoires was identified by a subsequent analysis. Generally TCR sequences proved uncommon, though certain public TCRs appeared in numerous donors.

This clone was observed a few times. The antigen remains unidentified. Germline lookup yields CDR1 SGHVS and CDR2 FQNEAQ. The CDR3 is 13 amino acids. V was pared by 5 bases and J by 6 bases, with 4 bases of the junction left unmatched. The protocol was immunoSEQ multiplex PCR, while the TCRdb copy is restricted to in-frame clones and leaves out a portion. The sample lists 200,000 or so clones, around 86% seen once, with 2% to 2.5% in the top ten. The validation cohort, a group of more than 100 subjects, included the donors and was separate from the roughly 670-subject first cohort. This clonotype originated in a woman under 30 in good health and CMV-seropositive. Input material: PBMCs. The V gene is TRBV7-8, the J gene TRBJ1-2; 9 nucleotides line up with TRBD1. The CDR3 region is CASSLRTGDGYTF. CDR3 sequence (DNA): TGTGCCAGCAGCCTAAGGACAGGGGATGGCTACACCTTC.